Following are 23 T cell receptor beta chains from one sample sequenced in a study of cytomegalovirus exposure and HLA in healthy donors. The PCR made use of 60 Vbeta and 13 Jbeta primers. Data came from immunoSEQ multiplex PCR; TCRdb stores just in-frame clones and leaves some out. The sample lists some 120,000 clones, 60% to 85% occurring once. The source material was PBMCs. The source of these receptors is a human donor in good health.

This clone showed up just once. The chain links TRBV28 to TRBJ2-5; tentative D call: TRBD2 (7 bases). Germline V gives CDR1 MDHEN, CDR2 SYDVKM. V was pared by 3 bases and J by 5 bases, with 13 bases between. The CDR3 is 14 residues long. CDR3 loop: CASSFGRGHETQYF. CDR3 nucleotide sequence: TGTGCCAGCAGTTTTGGGCGGGGGCACGAGACCCAGTACTTC.

Turning to this clone: The junction differs from germline at one of its ends, possibly a read error. The rearrangement links TRBV4-1 to TRBJ2-7; no clear D gene. The CDR3 has 13 amino acids. The germline CDR1 and CDR2 sequences are MGHRA and YSYEKL. In DNA form, the CDR3 reads TGTGCCAGCAGCCAATTCCAGGCCTACGAGCAGTACTTC. This codes for CASSQFQAYEQYF.

This clone was seen a few times. The chain couples TRBV7-9 to TRBJ1-1; a possible D gene is TRBD1 (5 bases). The germline V gene has CDR1 SEHNR and CDR2 FQNEAQ (reference sequence). This CDR3 contains 14 residues. V was shortened by 6 bases and J by 1 base, with 12 bases between the two germline ends. The CDR3 DNA reads as TGTGCCAGCAGGGAAGGACAACCGAACACTGAAGCTTTCTTT. Protein sequence: CASREGQPNTEAFF.

The rearrangement joins TRBV4-1 to TRBJ2-7; TRBD2 is a possible D gene (6 bases). This CDR3 contains 13 residues. The V end was cut by 3 bases, the J end by 2 bases, with 8 bases between. Looked up from germline, CDR1 is MGHRA and CDR2 is YSYEKL. The CDR3 DNA reads TGCGCCAGCAGCCAGGGCGGGACCTACGAGCAGTACTTC. Amino acids: CASSQGGTYEQYF.

This sequence joins TRBV15 and TRBJ2-5, with D perhaps matching TRBD2 (5 bases). CDR3 length equals 13 residues. V was trimmed by 0 bases and J by 5 bases, leaving 7 bases between them. The germline V gene has CDR1 LNHNV and CDR2 YYDKDF (reference sequence). This CDR3 reads CATSRDPGETQYF. The DNA for the CDR3 is TGTGCCACCAGCAGAGATCCGGGGGAGACCCAGTACTTC.

The chain is built from TRBV6-5 and TRBJ2-7, with 10 bases identical to TRBD1. Per germline, CDR1 MNHEY and CDR2 SVGAGI. V was clipped by 2 bases and J by 3 bases; unmatched bases: 1. The CDR3 has 14 residues. CDR3 sequence reads: CASSYGDRGYEQYF. CDR3 DNA: TGTGCCAGCAGTTACGGGGACAGGGGCTACGAGCAGTACTTC.

V is TRBV6-5 and J is TRBJ2-2; the match to TRBD2 covers 11 bases. The ends lost 6 bases at V and 5 bases at J; junction bases unmatched: 5. The CDR3 consists of 15 residues. The germline gives CDR1 MNHEY, CDR2 SVGAGI. The CDR3 here is CASSPSSGGTGELFF. The CDR3, as DNA: TGTGCCAGCAGCCCATCTAGCGGGGGGACCGGGGAGCTGTTTTTT.

The chain uses TRBV2 and TRBJ2-7, with 7 positions matching TRBD1. The J segment lost 3 bases and the V segment lost 7 bases, leaving 9 bases of the junction unmatched. This CDR3 has 14 residues. The germline V gene has CDR1 SNHLY and CDR2 FYNNEI. The CDR3 loop reads CASILFDRDYEQYF. The CDR3 coding sequence is TGTGCCAGCATTCTTTTTGACAGGGACTACGAGCAGTACTTC.

The chain is built from TRBV7-9 and TRBJ2-3, with TRBD1 matching over 8 bases. CDR1 and CDR2 (germline): SEHNR, FQNEAQ (reference sequence). The CDR3 covers 14 residues. The junction had 4 bases not matched to a gene; V was cut back by 8 bases and J by 0 bases. CDR3: CASFGQGSTDTQYF. The CDR3 DNA reads as TGTGCCAGCTTCGGACAGGGTAGCACAGATACGCAGTATTTT.

The CDR3 sequence: CASSIDPRTGDYGYTF. Here the CDR3 DNA reads TGTGCCAGTAGTATAGATCCGAGGACAGGGGACTATGGCTACACCTTC. This rearrangement joins TRBV19 to TRBJ1-2; 9 bases agree with TRBD1. With V trimmed by 0 bases and J by 3 bases, 5 bases remained unmatched. CDR1 LNHDA and CDR2 SQIVND come from the germline V gene (reference sequence). The CDR3 runs 16 residues.

This chain connects TRBV19 to TRBJ1-6; the D is unclear. Between the trimmed V and J ends, which lost 3 bases and 5 bases, there was a span of 8 bases. The CDR3 extends over 14 amino acids. Germline values: CDR1 LNHDA, CDR2 SQIVND (reference sequence). The CDR3 protein is CASSIGQNNSPLHF. CDR3 in DNA: TGTGCCAGTAGTATTGGCCAGAATAATTCACCCCTCCACTTT.

The chain employs TRBV6-1 and TRBJ1-1; D might be TRBD1 (5 bases). CDR3 size: 15 residues. Germline V lookup: CDR1 MNHNS, CDR2 SASEGT. Trimming took 2 bases from V and 3 from J, leaving 13 bases between them. The CDR3 region has the DNA TGTGCCAGCAGTGAAAAGTGGAAGGGGTACACTGAAGCTTTCTTT. It codes for CASSEKWKGYTEAFF.

The rearrangement links TRBV15 to TRBJ1-5, with 8 bases aligning to TRBD1. Germline CDR1 LNHNV, CDR2 YYDKDF (reference sequence). V lost 0 bases to trimming and J lost 7 bases; unmatched junction nucleotides: 8. There are 16 residues in the CDR3. CDR3 DNA: TGTGCCACCAGCAGAGAGCGGACAGGGAGCGGGCAGCCCCAGCATTTT. It specifies CATSRERTGSGQPQHF.

The chain carries TRBV29-1 and TRBJ1-2; no clear D gene. The CDR3 loop spans 14 amino acids. The germline V gene has CDR1 SQVTM and CDR2 ANQGSEA. V lost 7 bases to trimming and J lost 8 bases, with 23 bases between them. CDR3: CSASSAGPNFGYTF. CDR3 DNA sequence: TGCAGCGCCAGTAGTGCGGGCCCGAATTTCGGCTACACCTTC. Based on the CDR3 plus reference TRBV29-1 and TRBJ1-2, the full variable domain is SAVISQKPSRDICQRGTSLTIQCQVDSQVTMMFWYRQQPGQSLTLIATANQGSEATYESGFVIDKFPISRPNLTFSTLTVSNMSPEDSSIYLCSASSAGPNFGYTFGSGTRLTVV.

The rearrangement links TRBV7-9 to TRBJ1-1; D remains unclear. The CDR3 is 16 amino acids. Germline V CDR1 and CDR2: SEHNR, FQNEAQ (reference sequence). V dropped 1 base and J dropped 0 bases, with 12 bases sitting between them. In nucleotides, the CDR3 is TGTGCCAGCAGCTTAGGGCCAAACATCATGAACACTGAAGCTTTCTTT. It is translated as CASSLGPNIMNTEAFF.

The CDR3 DNA follows: TGTGCCATCGGAGTACGGGAGAGCAATCAGCCCCAGCATTTT. Amino acids: CAIGVRESNQPQHF. The V gene is TRBV10-3, the J gene TRBJ1-5; no reliable D call. Germline V gives CDR1 ENHRY, CDR2 SYGVKD. The CDR3 is 14 amino acids. Trimming cost V 8 bases and J 1 base, with 12 bases left between them.

CDR3 sequence (DNA): TGTGCTAGTGGCCGGTCATCCTACGAGCAGTACTTC. It is translated as CASGRSSYEQYF. This rearrangement joins TRBV12-5 to TRBJ2-7, with D unresolved. V was shortened by 6 bases and J by 1 base, with 7 bases between the two germline ends. The CDR3 runs to 12 residues. Germline V CDR1 and CDR2: LGHNT, FRNRAP.

This clone was seen a single time. At one end the junction does not follow the germline gene, possibly because of a read error. V is TRBV4-1 and J is TRBJ2-3; TRBD2 might be the D (6 bases). Germline loops: CDR1 MGHRA, CDR2 YSYEKL. CDR3 size: 14 residues. CDR3: CASSEEHGGDTQYF. CDR3 nucleotides: TGCGCCAGCAGCGAAGAGCACGGGGGAGATACGCAGTATTTT.

The J gene is TRBJ2-1, the V gene TRBV10-2; D not certain. Germline-derived CDR1 and CDR2 are WSHSY and SAAADI. The V end was cut by 10 bases, the J end by 1 base, with 11 bases between. CDR3 length: 13 residues. The CDR3 DNA sequence: TGCGCCACCAGCCACTATTCCTACAATGAGCAGTTCTTC. It specifies CATSHYSYNEQFF.

CDR3 nucleotides: TGTGCCAGCAGCCGGACAGGGAGTAACTACGAGCAGTACTTC. This translates into CASSRTGSNYEQYF. The chain has TRBV27 and TRBJ2-7; 8 bases are shared with TRBD1. V dropped 6 bases and J dropped 3; count of bases not matched to a gene: 7. In germline, CDR1 is MNHEY, CDR2 SMNVEV (reference sequence). This CDR3 has 14 amino acids.

This clone has only a few counts. V gene TRBV10-2 combines with J gene TRBJ1-1; weak D call: TRBD1 (6 bases). CDR3 size: 14 residues. V lost 6 bases, J lost 0 bases, and 11 bases lay in between. Germline V gene sequence: CDR1 WSHSY, CDR2 SAAADI. CDR3 protein: CASRRDRLNTEAFF. CDR3 bases: TGCGCCAGCAGAAGAGACAGGCTGAACACTGAAGCTTTCTTT.

The V call is TRBV23-1, the J call TRBJ2-6, with 7 bases matching TRBD1. TRBV23-1 is an ORF, with its function uncertain. The length of the CDR3 is 19 residues. The ends lost 0 bases at V and 0 bases at J; junction bases unmatched: 8. CDR3 DNA: TGCGCCAGCAGTCAATCGGGGGACAGAGACTTCTCTGGGGCCAACGTCCTGACTTTC. Translated: CASSQSGDRDFSGANVLTF.

The chain uses TRBV10-1 and TRBJ2-1; TRBD1 might be the D (6 bases). CDR1 is WNHNN and CDR2 is SYGVQD in the germline V gene (reference sequence). The CDR3 has 13 amino acids. With 0 bases removed from V and 7 bases from J, the gap between germline ends came to 7 bases. CDR3: CASSESRGNEQFF. Here the CDR3 DNA reads TGCGCCAGCAGTGAGTCTAGGGGGAATGAGCAGTTCTTC.